This T cell receptor beta chain was identified in a study of T cells in Graves' hyperthyroidism and ophthalmopathy. TCR beta CDR3 regions were amplified from RNA transcripts. HTBI primers were used for first-round RT-PCR of the TCR CDR3. MiXCR, run by TCRdb on the multiplex PCR reads, gives a single entry per CDR3 protein. The sample shows over 650,000 distinct CDR3 sequences, 40% to 55% of them seen only once. This clonotype was detected many times. Its antigen remains unknown. This CDR3 comprises 13 residues. The germline CDR1 and CDR2 sequences are SQVTM and ANQGSEA. V lost 6 bases and J lost 1; bases outside the gene matches: 6. Study-wide results and caveats: Clonotypes that were expanded in thyroid above 0.001 mostly appeared in blood too.

This TCR was recovered from an adult man with Graves' disease, either hyperthyroidism or ophthalmopathy (not recorded which). The chain is built from TRBV29-1 and TRBJ2-7, with 7 bases matching TRBD2. What was sequenced was peripheral blood or thyroid tissue (not recorded which). The chain's CDR3 is CSVDAGVSYEQYF. In DNA, the CDR3 is TGCAGCGTGGACGCGGGGGTTTCCTACGAGCAGTACTTC.